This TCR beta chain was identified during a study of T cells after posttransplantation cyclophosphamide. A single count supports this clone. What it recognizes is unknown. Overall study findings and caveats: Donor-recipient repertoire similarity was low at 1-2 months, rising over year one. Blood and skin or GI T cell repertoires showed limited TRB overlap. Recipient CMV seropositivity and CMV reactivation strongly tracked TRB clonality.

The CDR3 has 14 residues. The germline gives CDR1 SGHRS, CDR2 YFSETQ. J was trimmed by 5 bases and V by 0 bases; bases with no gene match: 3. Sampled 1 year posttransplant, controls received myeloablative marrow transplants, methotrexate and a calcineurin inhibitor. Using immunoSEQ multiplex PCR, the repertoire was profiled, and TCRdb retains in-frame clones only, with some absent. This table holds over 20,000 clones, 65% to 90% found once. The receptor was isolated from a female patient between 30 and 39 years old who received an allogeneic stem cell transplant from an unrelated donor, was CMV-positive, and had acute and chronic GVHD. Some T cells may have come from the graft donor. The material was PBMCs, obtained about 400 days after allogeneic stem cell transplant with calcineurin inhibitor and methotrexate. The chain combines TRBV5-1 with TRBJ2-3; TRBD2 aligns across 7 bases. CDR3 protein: CASSLGAGVDTQYF. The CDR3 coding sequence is TGCGCCAGCAGCTTGGGGGCGGGAGTAGATACGCAGTATTTT.